This TCR beta chain was sequenced during a study of T cell clonality in common variable immunodeficiency. This clone was observed at least ten times. Antigen: not known. Read sequence stops 3 residues before the CDR3 end, and the germline J gene provides the missing end. Sequenced by immunoSEQ multiplex PCR; TCRdb stores in-frame clones only, minus some. Sampling found about 37,000 clones, none seen once. Study-level results: In common variable immunodeficiency, TCR beta chains reportedly carried fewer deletions and N-nucleotide insertions.

The germline CDR1 and CDR2 sequences are MNHNS and SASEGT. This CDR3 has 15 amino acids. Trimming took off 0 bases at V and 3 bases at J, with 12 bases between the two ends. The receptor's source is a person aged 18 to 75 in good health. The chain carries TRBV6-1 and TRBJ2-7; D unclear. The sequenced material came from peripheral blood mononuclear cells. CDR3 DNA (partial): TGTGCCAGCAGTGAAGCTGGCGGAACCAGCTACGAG. It is translated as CASSEAGGTSYE. The entire CDR3 is CASSEAGGTSYEQYF.